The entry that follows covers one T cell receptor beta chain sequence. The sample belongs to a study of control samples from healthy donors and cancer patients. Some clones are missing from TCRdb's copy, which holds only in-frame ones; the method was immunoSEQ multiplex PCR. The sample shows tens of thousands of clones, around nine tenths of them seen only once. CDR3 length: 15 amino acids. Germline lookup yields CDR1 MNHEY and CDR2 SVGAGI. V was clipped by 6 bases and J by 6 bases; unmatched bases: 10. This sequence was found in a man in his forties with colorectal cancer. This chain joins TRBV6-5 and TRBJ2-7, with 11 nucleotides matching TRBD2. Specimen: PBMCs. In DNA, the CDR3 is TGTGCCAGCAGAGCCCTAACTAGCGGGAGAATCGAGCAGTACTTC. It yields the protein CASRALTSGRIEQYF.